Shown below are 15 T cell receptor beta chains from a single sample sequenced in a study of cytomegalovirus exposure and HLA in healthy donors (TCRdb year 2017). The library was made by the immunoSEQ multiplex PCR assay. For the multiplex PCR, a mixture combining 60 forward primers for TCR Vbeta segments and 13 reverse primers for TCR Jbeta segments was used. The immuneACCESS repertoire file appears here via TCRdb, limited to in-frame rearrangements. These files lack a portion of the clones; in checked studies, under half of the deficit traces to unresolved V genes, and the cause of the others is not known. The sample data list roughly 200,000 clones, and around 87% of these were observed just once. Clones ranked in the top ten supply around 0.98% of the sample. The material sequenced was PBMCs. The receptors stem from a boy aged 2 to 9 in good health and CMV-seronegative.

V usage is TRBV6-6 and J usage is TRBJ1-5, with D perhaps TRBD1 (6 bases). This CDR3 is built from 16 residues. V gave up 2 bases and J gave up 3 bases, with 14 bases separating them. Germline V lookup: CDR1 MNHNY, CDR2 SVGAGI (reference sequence). The CDR3 spells CASSYPQDSPNQPQHF. DNA of the CDR3: TGTGCCAGCAGTTACCCTCAGGACAGCCCCAATCAGCCCCAGCATTTT.

The V and J genes are TRBV5-6 and TRBJ1-6, with TRBD1 matching over 7 bases. The CDR3 is 16 residues long. V shed 3 bases and J 8 bases; nucleotides not matched to a gene: 11. Germline-derived CDR1 and CDR2 are SGHDT and YYEEEE. The CDR3 sequence: CASSWTQTGWDSPLHF. CDR3 DNA: TGTGCCAGCAGCTGGACCCAGACAGGGTGGGATTCACCCCTCCACTTT.

The chain employs TRBV6-1 and TRBJ1-1, with D perhaps TRBD1 (5 bases). CDR1 and CDR2 from the germline V gene are MNHNS and SASEGT. CDR3 length equals 13 residues. V lost 6 bases, J lost 9 bases, and 17 bases lay in between. CDR3 in DNA: TGTGCCAGCAGGAACAAACCGGGACTCCAAGCTTTCTTT. Translation: CASRNKPGLQAFF.

The sample holds a few counts of this clone. The chain is built from TRBV6-5 and TRBJ1-4, with TRBD1 as a possible D gene (5 bases). The V end lost 6 bases, the J end lost 6 bases, and 11 bases lay between the germline ends. The germline CDR1 and CDR2 sequences are MNHEY and SVGAGI. The CDR3 totals 13 residues. The CDR3 DNA is TGTGCCAGCAGCAAGGGAGGGGATGAAAAACTGTTTTTT. Translating gives CASSKGGDEKLFF.

The chain employs TRBV30 and TRBJ1-4; D is undetermined. The CDR3 is 15 amino acids. Germline CDR1 is GTSNPN and CDR2 is SVGIG (reference sequence). V was trimmed by 2 bases and J by 4 bases, leaving 14 bases between them. CDR3 protein: CAWSMTLDYNEKLFF. The CDR3 bases are TGTGCCTGGAGTATGACCTTAGACTATAATGAAAAACTGTTTTTT.

The genes are TRBV19 and TRBJ2-7, with D maybe TRBD2 (6 bases). The CDR3 is 13 amino acids. In germline, CDR1 is LNHDA, CDR2 SQIVND (reference sequence). Trimming stripped 4 bases from V and 3 bases from J, with 10 bases between. The CDR3 coding sequence is TGTGCCAGTAGTACTCGGGGACTCTACGAGCAGTACTTC. This encodes CASSTRGLYEQYF. Variable domain in full (rest from reference TRBV19 and TRBJ2-7): DGGITQSPKYLFRKEGQNVTLSCEQNLNHDAMYWYRQDPGQGLRLIYYSQIVNDFQKGDIAEGYSVSREKKESFPLTVTSAQKNPTAFYLCASSTRGLYEQYFGPGTRLTVT.

The chain combines TRBV9 with TRBJ2-7, with 7 positions matching TRBD2. This CDR3 contains 18 residues. In germline, CDR1 is SGDLS, CDR2 YYNGEE. The V gene end was trimmed by 0 bases and the J gene end by 0 bases; junction bases not matched to a gene: 12. CDR3 in amino acids: CASSVGLGSGELSYEQYF. CDR3 DNA: TGTGCCAGCAGCGTAGGTTTGGGGAGCGGGGAACTCTCCTACGAGCAGTACTTC.

The rearrangement links TRBV27 to TRBJ2-1, with TRBD2 matching 9 bases. V trimming: 7 bases; J trimming: 3 bases; junction bases outside the gene matches: 4. Germline V gives CDR1 MNHEY, CDR2 SMNVEV (reference sequence). This CDR3 spans 14 amino acids. The CDR3 loop reads CASTLAGYYNEQFF. The CDR3 DNA sequence: TGTGCCAGCACCCTAGCGGGGTACTACAATGAGCAGTTCTTC.

This chain links TRBV7-8 with TRBJ2-7; D unclear. V was clipped by 0 bases and J by 0 bases, with 18 bases between them. The CDR3 spans 18 residues. The germline V gene has CDR1 SGHVS and CDR2 FQNEAQ. CDR3 coding DNA: TGTGCCAGCAGCTTAGCAGCCACTACCACTCCGGGCTCCTACGAGCAGTACTTC. Its protein product is CASSLAATTTPGSYEQYF.

The genes are TRBV19 and TRBJ1-1; D is ambiguous. V gave up 6 bases and J gave up 5 bases, with 10 bases separating them. Germline V gene data show CDR1 as LNHDA and CDR2 as SQIVND (reference sequence). The CDR3 has 12 residues. The CDR3 DNA reads TGTGCCAGTAGGGGCAGTTCTACTGAAGCTTTCTTT. Protein product: CASRGSSTEAFF.

V gene TRBV5-1 combines with J gene TRBJ1-1; TRBD1 aligns across 8 bases. Germline-derived CDR1 and CDR2 are SGHRS and YFSETQ. The CDR3 runs to 15 residues. V shed 4 bases and J 0 bases; nucleotides not matched to a gene: 5. CDR3 sequence: CASSVTGGMNTEAFF. CDR3 coding DNA: TGCGCCAGCAGCGTAACAGGGGGGATGAACACTGAAGCTTTCTTT.

The gene calls are TRBV28 and TRBJ2-2; 7 bases are a match to TRBD1. CDR3 length: 15 amino acids. V lost 5 bases and J lost 0; bases outside the gene matches: 3. CDR1 is MDHEN, CDR2 SYDVKM, per germline. CDR3 in amino acids: CASSVTGANTGELFF. CDR3 nucleotides: TGTGCCAGCAGTGTTACAGGGGCGAACACCGGGGAGCTGTTTTTT.

J is TRBJ1-1 and V is TRBV29-1, with D unresolved. This CDR3 spans 14 amino acids. With 4 bases removed from V and 3 bases from J, the gap between germline ends came to 15 bases. Germline lookup yields CDR1 SQVTM and CDR2 ANQGSEA. The CDR3 region has the DNA TGCAGCGTTGCCACGGTATTGGAGGACACTGAAGCTTTCTTT. Amino acids: CSVATVLEDTEAFF.

The chain carries TRBV4-1 and TRBJ2-1; 9 nucleotides agree with TRBD2. CDR1 is MGHRA and CDR2 is YSYEKL in the germline V gene. V lost 3 bases and J lost 9; bases outside the gene matches: 6. CDR3 length: 14 residues. Written as DNA, the CDR3 is TGCGCCAGCAGCCAGGTGCGGGGGGGCGGTGAGCAGTTCTTC. Its translation: CASSQVRGGGEQFF.

The chain recombines TRBV2 with TRBJ2-6; a weak D match, TRBD2 (6 bases). The CDR3 is made up of 16 amino acids. CDR1 and CDR2 from the germline V gene are SNHLY and FYNNEI. Trimming took 10 bases from V and 1 from J, leaving 17 bases between them. The CDR3 here is CAKTSPGKSGANVLTF. As DNA, the CDR3 is TGTGCCAAGACTAGTCCGGGTAAATCTGGGGCCAACGTCCTGACTTTC.